Listed here are 22 T cell receptor beta chains from one sample, sequenced in a study of OX40 agonist ivuxolimab in advanced cancers. Sequencing used immunoSEQ multiplex PCR; TCRdb keeps in-frame clones, though not all of them. The repertoire holds about 21,000 clones, with about 80% as singletons. The source material was CD4+ or CD8+ T cells sorted from blood, sampled in a trial of the OX40 agonist ivuxolimab. The receptors come from an adult with an advanced solid tumor such as melanoma, head and neck, liver or kidney cancer.

The chain combines TRBV27 with TRBJ2-7; either TRBD1 or TRBD2 may supply D (7 bases each). CDR1 is MNHEY and CDR2 is SMNVEV in the germline V gene (reference sequence). Trimming shortened V by 5 bases and J by 5 bases, and 16 bases separated the two germline ends. The CDR3 runs to 14 residues. The CDR3 region is CASSQGGIGHEQYF. For the CDR3, the DNA is TGTGCCAGCAGTCAGGGGGGGATTGGCCACGAGCAGTACTTC.

This CDR3 is CASSQGIGSYEQYF. Here the CDR3 DNA reads TGCGCCAGCAGCCAAGGAATAGGGTCCTACGAGCAGTACTTC. This chain uses TRBV4-1 with TRBJ2-7; D remains ambiguous. Germline V CDR1 and CDR2: MGHRA, YSYEKL. Trimming shortened V by 1 base and J by 1 base, and 8 bases separated the two germline ends. This CDR3 spans 14 amino acids.

This rearrangement joins TRBV4-1 to TRBJ1-1; a possible D gene is TRBD1 (6 bases). Germline V gives CDR1 MGHRA, CDR2 YSYEKL. V was shortened by 0 bases and J by 11 bases, with 13 bases between the two germline ends. The CDR3 loop spans 13 amino acids. The CDR3 nucleotides read TGCGCCAGCAGCCAAGATCGGGGGGGGCTCGCTTTCTTT. Translation gives CASSQDRGGLAFF.

The chain links TRBV15 to TRBJ1-1; no reliable D call. Per germline, CDR1 LNHNV and CDR2 YYDKDF (reference sequence). V gave up 1 base and J gave up 0 bases, with 3 bases separating them. This CDR3 is built from 13 residues. Here the CDR3 reads CATSRVLNTEAFF. The CDR3 coding sequence is TGTGCCACCAGCAGAGTATTGAACACTGAAGCTTTCTTT.

The chain couples TRBV6-5 to TRBJ1-5; 9 bases agree with TRBD1. V was pared by 6 bases and J by 7 bases, with 7 bases of the junction left unmatched. This CDR3 is built from 14 residues. Per the germline V gene, CDR1 is MNHEY and CDR2 is SVGAGI. The CDR3, as DNA: TGTGCCAGCAGCTCCGGGACAGGGCACCAGCCCCAGCATTTT. Its translation is CASSSGTGHQPQHF.

The gene calls are TRBV6-5 and TRBJ2-3; D not resolved. The CDR3 is made up of 12 amino acids. Deletions cut 2 bases from V and 6 bases from J, with 6 bases between. Germline V gene lookup returns CDR1 MNHEY and CDR2 SVGAGI. DNA for the CDR3: TGTGCCAGCAGTTACGGAGACGATACGCAGTATTTT. Translation: CASSYGDDTQYF.

The rearrangement links TRBV2 to TRBJ1-2; D is perhaps TRBD1 (6 bases). V was cut by 8 bases and J by 6 bases, with 10 bases left in between. Germline CDR1 SNHLY, CDR2 FYNNEI. This CDR3 contains 11 residues. DNA for the CDR3: TGTGCCAGCCAGAGGGGGAATGGCTACACCTTC. This codes for CASQRGNGYTF.

V and J are TRBV7-3 and TRBJ2-1; tentatively, D is TRBD2 (6 bases). V dropped 5 bases and J dropped 3 bases, with 17 bases sitting between them. The CDR3 loop spans 16 amino acids. Germline V gene lookup returns CDR1 SGHTA and CDR2 FQGTGA. In nucleotides, the CDR3 is TGTGCCAGCAGCGAAACCGGGACTCGAAGCTACAATGAGCAGTTCTTC. Protein product: CASSETGTRSYNEQFF.

The CDR3 spells CASSHSSRLEEAQPQHF. The CDR3 DNA sequence: TGTGCCAGCAGCCACTCGTCTAGGCTAGAGGAGGCTCAGCCCCAGCATTTT. This sequence joins TRBV14 and TRBJ1-5; D remains unclear. Between the trimmed V and J ends, which lost 3 bases and 6 bases, there was a span of 21 bases. Germline values: CDR1 SGHDN, CDR2 FVKESK. This CDR3 region has 17 residues.

The chain carries TRBV7-9 and TRBJ1-3; the match to TRBD1 covers 7 bases. Germline values: CDR1 SEHNR, CDR2 FQNEAQ (reference sequence). Germline trimming cut 5 bases from V and 5 bases from J; bases unmatched to any gene: 6. This CDR3 spans 14 amino acids. CDR3 nucleotide sequence: TGTGCCAGCAGCCCCGGGACAGCCAGAAACACCATATATTTT. Protein: CASSPGTARNTIYF.

The chain combines TRBV5-1 with TRBJ2-1; 8 bases agree with TRBD2. Germline CDR1 is SGHRS and CDR2 is YFSETQ. There are 18 residues in the CDR3. The ends lost 4 bases at V and 10 bases at J; junction bases unmatched: 22. CDR3 loop: CASSTRSPGLGDFWEQFF. The CDR3 region has the DNA TGCGCCAGCAGCACTAGAAGTCCGGGACTAGGGGACTTCTGGGAGCAGTTCTTC.

The rearrangement links TRBV10-2 to TRBJ2-1; D unclear. The germline V gene encodes CDR1 WSHSY and CDR2 SAAADI. The CDR3 is 13 residues long. Trimming stripped 5 bases from V and 3 bases from J, with 8 bases between. The DNA for the CDR3 is TGCGCCAGCAGTATCGGCAACTACAATGAGCAGTTCTTC. It translates to CASSIGNYNEQFF.

The V gene is TRBV27, the J gene TRBJ2-5; 11 bases fit TRBD2. CDR1 MNHEY and CDR2 SMNVEV come from the germline V gene (reference sequence). Trimming at V came to 6 bases and at J to 5 bases, leaving 2 bases not matched to a gene. This CDR3 has 13 amino acids. This chain's CDR3 is CASRASGGETQYF. CDR3 coding DNA: TGTGCCAGCAGAGCTAGCGGGGGGGAGACCCAGTACTTC.

V is TRBV7-8 and J is TRBJ2-1, with D perhaps matching TRBD1 (5 bases). The CDR3 length is 15 residues. Deletions cut 2 bases from V and 4 bases from J, with 12 bases between. Germline CDR1 reads SGHVS; CDR2 reads FQNEAQ. The CDR3 reads CASSLTMGPYNEQFF. CDR3 DNA sequence: TGTGCCAGCAGCTTAACCATGGGGCCTTACAATGAGCAGTTCTTC.

The rearrangement joins TRBV5-1 to TRBJ2-5; D uncertain. The CDR3 spans 14 residues. V lost 4 bases, J lost 1 base, and 11 bases lay in between. Per the germline V gene, CDR1 is SGHRS and CDR2 is YFSETQ. The CDR3 is CASSPGGSQETQYF. As DNA, the CDR3 is TGCGCCAGCAGCCCGGGTGGCTCCCAAGAGACCCAGTACTTC. Combining the CDR3 with reference TRBV5-1 and TRBJ2-5 gives the whole variable domain KAGVTQTPRYLIKTRGQQVTLSCSPISGHRSVSWYQQTPGQGLQFLFEYFSETQRNKGNFPGRFSGRQFSNSRSEMNVSTLELGDSALYLCASSPGGSQETQYFGPGTRLLVL.

The rearrangement links TRBV7-9 to TRBJ2-7; D gene ambiguous. Trimming removed 5 bases at V and 5 bases at J, with 10 bases between. The CDR3 is 12 amino acids. Per the germline V gene, CDR1 is SEHNR and CDR2 is FQNEAQ (reference sequence). The CDR3: CASSPGSHEQYF. For the CDR3, the DNA is TGTGCCAGCAGCCCCGGCAGCCACGAGCAGTACTTC.

V gene TRBV30 combines with J gene TRBJ1-2, with D perhaps matching TRBD1 (5 bases). V lost 4 bases and J lost 8, with 20 bases in between. Germline CDR1 reads GTSNPN; CDR2 reads SVGIG (reference sequence). The CDR3 covers 14 residues. DNA for the CDR3: TGTGCCTGGATGGGGGAGTGGGGGGTGAGAGGCTACACCTTC. Translated: CAWMGEWGVRGYTF.

This clone was picked up one time. J is TRBJ2-2 and V is TRBV9; 7 positions agree with TRBD2. CDR1 is SGDLS, CDR2 YYNGEE, per germline. J gave up 5 bases and V 2 bases, and 15 bases lay outside the gene matches. This CDR3 is 18 amino acids long. The CDR3 DNA follows: TGTGCCAGCAGCGTCCCCCTGGAGGGAGGGGTGGAGACCGGGGAGCTGTTTTTT. Protein sequence: CASSVPLEGGVETGELFF.

This clone was seen once. This chain joins TRBV11-3 and TRBJ2-3; tentative D call: TRBD2 (6 bases). With 2 bases removed from V and 3 bases from J, the gap between germline ends came to 12 bases. CDR1 and CDR2 (germline): SGHNT, YENEEA. CDR3 length equals 15 residues. Written as DNA, the CDR3 is TGTGCCAGCAGCTTACCCTCACGGGAGACAGATACGCAGTATTTT. Its protein product is CASSLPSRETDTQYF.

The chain recombines TRBV6-6 with TRBJ1-1; D not resolved. CDR3 length: 13 residues. Between the trimmed V and J ends, which lost 4 bases and 4 bases, there was a span of 10 bases. Germline CDR1 MNHNY, CDR2 SVGAGI (reference sequence). The CDR3 coding sequence is TGTGCCAGCAGTTGGCAGGCTACCACTGAAGCTTTCTTT. This sequence encodes CASSWQATTEAFF.

The table lists this clone with a count of one. The chain couples TRBV15 to TRBJ2-1; 8 bases agree with TRBD1. This CDR3 has 16 residues. The germline V gene encodes CDR1 LNHNV and CDR2 YYDKDF (reference sequence). The J segment lost 0 bases and the V segment lost 3 bases, leaving 4 bases of the junction unmatched. This chain's CDR3 is CATSRTGALSYNEQFF. The CDR3 nucleotides read TGTGCCACCAGCAGGACAGGGGCCCTCTCCTACAATGAGCAGTTCTTC.

The chain is built from TRBV28 and TRBJ2-5; 9 bases map to TRBD1. This CDR3 is built from 16 residues. The V gene's germline CDR1 is MDHEN and CDR2 SYDVKM. Losses at the gene ends were 4 bases for V and 2 bases for J; bases not matched to a gene: 8. DNA of the CDR3: TGTGCCAGCAGTTCGGGACAGGGCAGGTTACAAGAGACCCAGTACTTC. As protein: CASSSGQGRLQETQYF.